Described below is a single TCR beta chain sequence and its context. Original processing methods: Amplification with reference gene primers provided the estimates of nucleated cell counts. Using immunoSEQ multiplex PCR, the repertoire was profiled, and TCRdb retains in-frame clones only, with some absent. V, J and clone size reflect that table, while D and trimming were determined from the DNA. In the table there are around 330,000 clones, 85% of which are singletons. Trimming shortened V by 8 bases and J by 5 bases, and 27 bases separated the two germline ends. The CDR3 has 18 amino acids. Germline V gives CDR1 LNHDA, CDR2 SQIVND (reference sequence). The entry originates in a study of blood T cell repertoires in COVID-19. About the research overall: Whether acute or convalescent, the COVID-19 samples came from the United States, Italy and Spain.

Participant ages covered roughly 18 to 89 years across about two dozen US areas. Sequencing was carried out using PBMCs or T cells enriched from blood (not recorded which). The chain employs TRBV19 and TRBJ2-2, with D possibly matching TRBD2 (5 bases). The receptor comes from a woman younger than 45 who had been exposed to COVID-19. Here the CDR3 DNA reads TGTGCCAGTTGCCCCGGCAGCGCCCGACTAATAGGAACCGGGGAGCTGTTTTTT. It codes for CASCPGSARLIGTGELFF.